The 20 T cell receptor beta chains below were found in one sample sequenced in a study of T-cell reconstitution after alpha-beta-depleted transplantation in children. Unique molecular identifiers were used to barcode this TCRbeta library. TCRdb redid the calling of the PCR reads with MiXCR, one entry per CDR3 protein. This sample has 100,000 or so distinct CDR3 sequences, with 4.5% to 7.5% found just once. The sample consisted of PBMCs, mostly from graft donor cells, taken 60 days after TCRalphabeta/CD19-depleted stem cell transplant. The receptors were sampled from a female patient aged 2-9 years who had a stem cell transplant for Fanconi anemia, so the T cells may come from the graft donor.

This rearrangement joins TRBV27 to TRBJ1-5; D is ambiguous. Germline V lookup: CDR1 MNHEY, CDR2 SMNVEV (reference sequence). This CDR3 is built from 14 residues. The V and J ends lost 5 bases and 4 bases respectively, with 12 bases between them. Here the CDR3 DNA reads TGTGCCAGCAGTCCCCATCAGGTTAATCAGCCCCAGCATTTT. Its translation: CASSPHQVNQPQHF.

Many counts were recorded for this clonotype. The CDR3, as DNA: TGTGCCAGCTCACCACTGAGCAGAACGAACACCGGGGAGCTGTTTTTT. Its translation is CASSPLSRTNTGELFF. The chain combines TRBV18 with TRBJ2-2; no clear D. CDR3 size: 16 residues. V was clipped by 1 base and J by 0 bases, with 9 bases between them. CDR1 and CDR2 (germline): KGHSH, LQKENI.

There are many counts of this clonotype. The V and J genes are TRBV29-1 and TRBJ2-3, with 9 bases identical to TRBD1. This CDR3 region has 15 residues. V dropped 2 bases and J dropped 1; count of bases not matched to a gene: 4. Germline V CDR1 and CDR2: SQVTM, ANQGSEA. The CDR3 protein is CSVELQGAGTDTQYF. The CDR3 DNA sequence: TGCAGCGTTGAACTACAGGGGGCAGGCACAGATACGCAGTATTTT.

In DNA form, the CDR3 reads TGCAGTGCTAGACAGGGTTTCCCTGAAGCTTTCTTT. It translates to CSARQGFPEAFF. The chain employs TRBV20-1 and TRBJ1-1; TRBD1 is a possible D gene (5 bases). The CDR3 loop spans 12 amino acids. Germline CDR1 DFQATT, CDR2 SNEGSKA (reference sequence). Trimming removed 2 bases from V and 6 bases from J, with 10 bases in between.

This clonotype has only a few counts. The chain has TRBV19 and TRBJ1-5; D is unclear. Trimming stripped 6 bases from V and 0 bases from J, with 18 bases between. Germline V CDR1 and CDR2: LNHDA, SQIVND (reference sequence). CDR3 length: 17 residues. The CDR3 loop is CASSRLEGVNSNQPQHF. The CDR3 nucleotides read TGTGCCAGTAGCCGATTAGAGGGAGTTAATAGCAATCAGCCCCAGCATTTT. Supplemented by reference TRBV19 and TRBJ1-5, the full variable domain reads DGGITQSPKYLFRKEGQNVTLSCEQNLNHDAMYWYRQDPGQGLRLIYYSQIVNDFQKGDIAEGYSVSREKKESFPLTVTSAQKNPTAFYLCASSRLEGVNSNQPQHFGDGTRLSIL.

This clonotype was observed many times. V usage is TRBV30 and J usage is TRBJ2-1, with TRBD1 matching 9 bases. Germline V gene lookup returns CDR1 GTSNPN and CDR2 SVGIG (reference sequence). V trimming: 2 bases; J trimming: 0 bases; junction bases outside the gene matches: 2. The CDR3 sequence is 15 residues long. The CDR3 bases are TGTGCCTGGAGTAACAGGGGGCACTCCTACAATGAGCAGTTCTTC. This gives the protein CAWSNRGHSYNEQFF.

Turning to this clonotype: This may be a read error, as it is one base from a much larger clone. The V and J genes are TRBV12-3 or TRBV12-4 and TRBJ2-5; tentatively, D is TRBD2 (6 bases). The CDR3 has 19 residues. V was pared by 8 bases and J by 2 bases, with 30 bases between. CDR3: CASCSGSSGWDLLQETQYF. Here the CDR3 DNA reads TGTGCCAGCTGTTCCGGATCTTCCGGATGGGACTTACTGCAAGAGACCCAGTACTTC.

This clonotype was observed a handful of times. This sequence joins TRBV18 and TRBJ2-7, with 7 bases aligning to TRBD1. This CDR3 contains 16 residues. Germline V gene sequence: CDR1 KGHSH, CDR2 LQKENI. J was trimmed by 1 base and V by 0 bases; bases with no gene match: 6. The CDR3 bases are TGTGCCAGCTCACCACCGGGGCAGGGGGTTTCCTACGAGCAGTACTTC. Translating it yields CASSPPGQGVSYEQYF.

This clonotype was seen at least ten times. This chain links TRBV9 with TRBJ2-3; the D is unclear. Germline V gene lookup returns CDR1 SGDLS and CDR2 YYNGEE. The CDR3 covers 15 residues. V gave up 0 bases and J gave up 0 bases, with 8 bases separating them. The CDR3 protein is CASSVAVVSTDTQYF. CDR3 coding DNA: TGTGCCAGCAGCGTAGCCGTGGTTAGCACAGATACGCAGTATTTT.

The sample holds many counts of this clonotype. V and J are TRBV25-1 and TRBJ2-1; D is possibly TRBD2 (6 bases). The CDR3 is 13 residues long. V was clipped by 3 bases and J by 8 bases, with 11 bases between them. Germline lookup yields CDR1 MGHDK and CDR2 SYGVNS. This CDR3 is CASSDGTYDEQFF. The CDR3 region has the DNA TGTGCCAGCAGTGACGGGACTTATGATGAGCAGTTCTTC.

This clonotype was observed many times. V gene TRBV6-5 combines with J gene TRBJ2-1; D is unclear. The CDR3 sequence is 15 residues long. Germline values: CDR1 MNHEY, CDR2 SVGAGI. The ends were cut back, 5 bases at V and 5 bases at J, with 16 bases in the middle. CDR3 coding DNA: TGTGCCAGCAGTCCTAGACCTAGGCTCCACAATGAGCAGTTCTTC. It is translated as CASSPRPRLHNEQFF.

This clonotype was seen many times. The chain combines TRBV10-3 with TRBJ2-5; D gene uncertain. This CDR3 has 14 amino acids. The germline V gene encodes CDR1 ENHRY and CDR2 SYGVKD. Trimming cost V 4 bases and J 1 base, with 10 bases left between them. For the CDR3, the DNA is TGTGCCATCAGTGGGGTCAGTGGCCAAGAGACCCAGTACTTC. It encodes CAISGVSGQETQYF.

This clonotype came up many times. This rearrangement joins TRBV2 to TRBJ1-1; possible D gene TRBD1, 5 bases. V shed 6 bases and J shed 5 bases, with 16 bases lying between them. Germline V gives CDR1 SNHLY, CDR2 FYNNEI. This CDR3 spans 14 amino acids. The CDR3 is CASSVGGGVTEAFF. DNA for the CDR3: TGTGCCAGCAGCGTTGGAGGAGGGGTGACTGAAGCTTTCTTT.

The sample holds many counts of this clonotype. This chain links TRBV7-9 with TRBJ1-2; no clear D. Germline V gene data show CDR1 as SEHNR and CDR2 as FQNEAQ (reference sequence). V was clipped by 5 bases and J by 11 bases, with 15 bases between them. The CDR3 loop spans 12 amino acids. For the CDR3, the DNA is TGTGCCAGCAGCACGAGCAGGATGCAATACACCTTC. Residues: CASSTSRMQYTF.

V gene TRBV15 combines with J gene TRBJ2-3; D not certain. Per germline, CDR1 LNHNV and CDR2 YYDKDF (reference sequence). Trimming left V 9 bases short and J 3 bases short, with 16 bases between. The CDR3 totals 14 residues. This CDR3 is CATLQQFGTDTQYF. CDR3 coding DNA: TGTGCCACGTTGCAACAGTTTGGGACAGATACGCAGTATTTT.

This clonotype has more than one count but fewer than ten. This chain connects TRBV10-2 to TRBJ1-5; D gene ambiguous. Trimming removed 8 bases at V and 3 bases at J, with 14 bases between. The CDR3 is made up of 14 amino acids. Germline V gene sequence: CDR1 WSHSY, CDR2 SAAADI. The CDR3 DNA reads TGCGCCAGCTCGATGTGGGAACCCAATCAGCCCCAGCATTTT. As protein: CASSMWEPNQPQHF.

The genes are TRBV5-1 and TRBJ2-3; 7 nucleotides match TRBD2. Germline CDR1 is SGHRS and CDR2 is YFSETQ. J was trimmed by 2 bases and V by 0 bases; bases with no gene match: 9. The CDR3 length is 17 residues. The CDR3 DNA follows: TGCGCCAGCAGCTTGGGCCCTGGCGGGAGCCCCACAGATACGCAGTATTTT. Its protein is CASSLGPGGSPTDTQYF.

The table lists this clonotype with many counts. The chain has TRBV20-1 and TRBJ2-2, with D possibly TRBD2 on 5 matching bases. The germline gives CDR1 DFQATT, CDR2 SNEGSKA (reference sequence). V lost 0 bases, J lost 4 bases, and 9 bases lay in between. The CDR3 has 14 residues. The CDR3 DNA is TGCAGTGCTAGAGATCCCACTAGCACCGGGGAGCTGTTTTTT. As protein: CSARDPTSTGELFF.

This clonotype has at least ten counts. The chain links TRBV5-1 to TRBJ2-2; the match to TRBD2 covers 8 bases. CDR1 and CDR2 from the germline V gene are SGHRS and YFSETQ. J was trimmed by 6 bases and V by 5 bases; bases with no gene match: 15. The CDR3 spans 17 residues. The CDR3 is CASRNPGTSSYSGELFF. The CDR3 coding sequence is TGCGCCAGCAGGAATCCCGGGACTAGTTCTTATTCCGGGGAGCTGTTTTTT.

Only a few counts were recorded for this clonotype. This chain joins TRBV20-1 and TRBJ2-5; 9 bases align to TRBD1. J lost 7 bases, V lost 0 bases, and 12 bases had no gene match. In germline, CDR1 is DFQATT, CDR2 SNEGSKA (reference sequence). CDR3 length: 16 amino acids. In DNA, the CDR3 is TGCAGTGCTAGAGATGGACAGGGGAAGGGATTCGGGACCCAGTACTTC. This translates into CSARDGQGKGFGTQYF.